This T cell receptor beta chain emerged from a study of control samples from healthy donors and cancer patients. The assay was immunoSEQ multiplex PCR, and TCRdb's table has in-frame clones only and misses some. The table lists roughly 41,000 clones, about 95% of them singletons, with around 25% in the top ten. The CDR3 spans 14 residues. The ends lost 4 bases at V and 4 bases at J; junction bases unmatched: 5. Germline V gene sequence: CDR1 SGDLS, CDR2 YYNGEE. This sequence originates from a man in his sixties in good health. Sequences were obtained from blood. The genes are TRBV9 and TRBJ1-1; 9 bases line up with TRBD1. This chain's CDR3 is CASSTGQGSTEAFF. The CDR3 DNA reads TGTGCCAGCAGCACTGGACAGGGGAGCACTGAAGCTTTCTTT.